Given below is one TCR beta chain in context. Per germline, CDR1 SGHNT and CDR2 YYREEE (reference sequence). The J segment lost 1 base and the V segment lost 1 base, leaving 6 bases of the junction unmatched. CDR3 length equals 17 residues. Seattle's enrolled individuals joined amid active infection and were then monitored longitudinally. The sample comes from a study of blood T cell repertoires in COVID-19. TCRdb's copy holds only in-frame clones and misses some; the assay was immunoSEQ multiplex PCR. The data show around 270,000 clones, 84% seen once. The receptor's source is a person aged 65 to 85 with COVID-19, enrolled during active disease. The gene calls are TRBV5-4 and TRBJ2-3; 10 nucleotides match TRBD2. Specimen: peripheral blood. The CDR3 DNA sequence: TGTGCCAGCAGCTTGAGCCTTGGACTAGCGGGCACAGATACGCAGTATTTT. Its protein product is CASSLSLGLAGTDTQYF.